One sample yielded the 5 T cell receptor beta chains listed below, sequenced in a study of control samples from healthy donors and cancer patients. Method: immunoSEQ multiplex PCR; TCRdb's copy keeps in-frame clones and lacks some. This sample has 130,000 or so clones, with roughly 92% found just once. Sequencing input: blood. These receptors were taken from a young man in good health.

The V gene is TRBV6-5, the J gene TRBJ1-1; tentatively, D is TRBD1 (5 bases). V dropped 3 bases and J dropped 6 bases, with 11 bases sitting between them. The CDR3 is 13 amino acids. Germline V CDR1 and CDR2: MNHEY, SVGAGI. Here the CDR3 reads CASSYGGKAEAFF. The CDR3 bases are TGTGCCAGCAGTTATGGGGGTAAGGCTGAAGCTTTCTTT.

J is TRBJ2-7 and V is TRBV6-6, with 11 bases aligning to TRBD1. The CDR3 consists of 14 residues. The trim removed 6 bases at V and 1 base at J, leaving 2 bases unmatched. Germline loops: CDR1 MNHNY, CDR2 SVGAGI (reference sequence). The CDR3 loop reads CASRGTGGSYEQYF. CDR3 bases: TGTGCCAGCAGGGGGACAGGGGGGTCCTACGAGCAGTACTTC.

This chain joins TRBV9 and TRBJ2-4; 12 bases align to TRBD2. CDR1 and CDR2 (germline): SGDLS, YYNGEE. There are 19 residues in the CDR3. V dropped 0 bases and J dropped 0; count of bases not matched to a gene: 7. Written as DNA, the CDR3 is TGTGCCAGCAGCGTAGGGTCTAGCGGGGGGGCGGGAGCCAAAAACATTCAGTACTTC. It encodes CASSVGSSGGAGAKNIQYF.

The chain is built from TRBV19 and TRBJ1-1; tentatively, D is TRBD1 (6 bases). Trimming removed 6 bases at V and 3 bases at J, with 14 bases between. CDR1 is LNHDA and CDR2 is SQIVND in the germline V gene (reference sequence). The CDR3 sequence is 14 residues long. CDR3 in amino acids: CASRKEGEYTEAFF. The DNA for the CDR3 is TGTGCCAGTAGAAAGGAGGGGGAGTACACTGAAGCTTTCTTT.

The V call is TRBV6-6, the J call TRBJ2-3; D might be TRBD2 (5 bases). Between the trimmed V and J ends, which lost 3 bases and 1 base, there was a span of 11 bases. Germline lookup yields CDR1 MNHNY and CDR2 SVGAGI (reference sequence). The CDR3 sequence is 15 residues long. The CDR3: CASSYQKRGTDTQYF. The CDR3 DNA is TGTGCCAGCAGTTATCAGAAGAGGGGCACAGATACGCAGTATTTT.